Shown below are 32 T cell receptor beta chains from a single sample sequenced in a study of neurological immune-mediated disorders. A single record per CDR3 protein comes from TCRdb applying MiXCR to the 5' RACE reads. The data contain tens of thousands of distinct CDR3 sequences, about 9.7% of them singletons. Sequencing was done on a sample of PBMCs. Receptor source: a man over 45 in good health.

This clonotype was detected many times. The V call is TRBV6-2 or TRBV6-3, the J call TRBJ2-1; 7 nucleotides agree with TRBD2. The CDR3 has 17 residues. Trimming cost V 2 bases and J 9 bases; bases outside gene matches: 16. Per germline, CDR1 MNHEY and CDR2 SVGEGT. The CDR3 DNA reads TGTGCCAGCAGTTACCCTAGCGGCCCCCCTTCTAATGTTGAGCAGTTCTTC. Amino acids: CASSYPSGPPSNVEQFF.

This clonotype occurred many times. The V gene is TRBV12-3 or TRBV12-4, the J gene TRBJ1-3, with 10 bases matching TRBD1. This CDR3 has 15 residues. J was trimmed by 4 bases and V by 6 bases; bases with no gene match: 6. Here the CDR3 DNA reads TGTGCCAGCAGAAAGGGACAGGGGACGGGAAACACCATATATTTT. As protein: CASRKGQGTGNTIYF.

This clonotype was counted many times. The rearrangement uses TRBV20-1 and TRBJ2-1, with 10 nucleotides matching TRBD1. V lost 5 bases to trimming and J lost 0 bases; unmatched junction nucleotides: 4. The germline gives CDR1 DFQATT, CDR2 SNEGSKA (reference sequence). This CDR3 comprises 15 residues. The CDR3 protein is CSAPGQGRSYNEQFF. The DNA of the CDR3 is TGCAGTGCTCCGGGACAGGGGCGCTCCTACAATGAGCAGTTCTTC.

This clonotype was counted many times. The chain has TRBV11-2 and TRBJ2-5; TRBD2 matches at 11 bases. V gave up 1 base and J gave up 3 bases; unmatched junction bases: 7. CDR1 is SGHAT, CDR2 FQNNGV, per germline. CDR3 length: 17 residues. The CDR3 region is CASSLGGTSGTKETQYF. In DNA, the CDR3 is TGTGCCAGCAGCTTAGGCGGGACTAGCGGAACTAAAGAGACCCAGTACTTC.

Ten or more counts support this clonotype. The chain recombines TRBV28 with TRBJ1-2, with unresolved D. Germline-derived CDR1 and CDR2 are MDHEN and SYDVKM. V gave up 7 bases and J gave up 7 bases, with 10 bases separating them. The CDR3 loop spans 11 amino acids. This chain's CDR3 is CASNGVGGYTF. As DNA, the CDR3 is TGTGCCAGCAACGGGGTTGGTGGCTACACCTTC.

In this sample, this clonotype turned up a few times. V usage is TRBV15 and J usage is TRBJ2-2; D may be TRBD1 (5 bases). The CDR3 spans 15 residues. The V gene's germline CDR1 is LNHNV and CDR2 YYDKDF (reference sequence). The V gene lost 1 base and the J gene lost 3 bases, with 9 bases spanning the gap. The CDR3 spells CATSRGRVDTGELFF. CDR3 DNA sequence: TGTGCCACCAGCAGAGGCAGGGTGGACACCGGGGAGCTGTTTTTT.

This clonotype has a handful of counts. The rearrangement joins TRBV11-1 to TRBJ2-7, with 8 positions matching TRBD1. This CDR3 comprises 16 residues. In germline, CDR1 is SGHAT, CDR2 FQDESV (reference sequence). Losses at the gene ends were 5 bases for V and 3 bases for J; bases not matched to a gene: 12. The CDR3 here is CASSLPRQGQHYEQYF. CDR3 DNA: TGTGCCAGCAGCCTCCCTCGACAGGGGCAACACTACGAGCAGTACTTC.

This clonotype was picked up many times. V is TRBV5-1 and J is TRBJ2-1; perhaps TRBD1 as D (7 bases). V lost 1 base and J 4 bases, leaving 9 bases between the germline ends. The germline V gene has CDR1 SGHRS and CDR2 YFSETQ. The CDR3 sequence is 14 residues long. CDR3 coding DNA: TGCGCCAGCAGCTTGCAGGGGGGATACAATGAGCAGTTCTTC. Translation: CASSLQGGYNEQFF.

There are many counts of this clonotype. The rearrangement uses TRBV4-2 and TRBJ2-3; possible D gene TRBD1, 6 bases. CDR3 length: 15 residues. V was clipped by 2 bases and J by 2 bases, with 11 bases between them. Germline CDR1 LGHNA, CDR2 YNFKEQ. The DNA of the CDR3 is TGTGCCAGCAGCCAACCACAGGGATCCACAGATACGCAGTATTTT. It yields the protein CASSQPQGSTDTQYF.

In this sample, this clonotype turned up many times. The CDR3 DNA follows: TGTGCCACCAGTGATTCAGGGACAGGGGTCACAGATACGCAGTATTTT. Translating gives CATSDSGTGVTDTQYF. V is TRBV24-1 and J is TRBJ2-3, with 10 bases identical to TRBD1. The CDR3 consists of 16 residues. CDR1 and CDR2 from the germline V gene are KGHDR and SFDVKD. Germline trimming cut 2 bases from V and 2 bases from J; bases unmatched to any gene: 3.

The chain uses TRBV3-1 and TRBJ2-7; 11 bases match TRBD2. This CDR3 has 15 amino acids. The germline V gene encodes CDR1 LGHDT and CDR2 YNNKEL (reference sequence). Losses at the gene ends were 4 bases for V and 6 bases for J; bases not matched to a gene: 8. The CDR3 DNA reads TGTGCCAGCAGCCCTATAGCGGGAGGGTCTGGCGAGCAGTACTTC. It encodes CASSPIAGGSGEQYF.

The chain has TRBV20-1 and TRBJ2-1; no clear D. The CDR3 is made up of 12 amino acids. CDR1 DFQATT and CDR2 SNEGSKA come from the germline V gene (reference sequence). V lost 7 bases to trimming and J lost 4 bases, with 11 bases between them. The CDR3 spells CSEKAGYNEQFF. The CDR3 DNA sequence: TGCAGTGAAAAGGCAGGATACAATGAGCAGTTCTTC.

This clonotype was observed many times. The CDR3 region is CSAQLAGIVRFNEQFF. The CDR3, as DNA: TGCAGTGCCCAACTAGCGGGAATAGTAAGGTTTAATGAGCAGTTCTTC. J is TRBJ2-1 and V is TRBV20-1; 10 bases agree with TRBD2. CDR1 and CDR2 (germline): DFQATT, SNEGSKA (reference sequence). V lost 6 bases, J lost 7 bases, and 15 bases stayed unmatched. CDR3 size: 16 residues.

This clonotype was counted at least ten times. The chain's CDR3 is CASSQEGGVDEQFF. The CDR3 nucleotides are TGCGCCAGCAGCCAAGAGGGAGGGGTTGATGAGCAGTTCTTC. This rearrangement joins TRBV4-1 to TRBJ2-1; 7 nucleotides line up with TRBD2. V lost 0 bases, J lost 8 bases, and 4 bases stayed unmatched. This CDR3 region has 14 residues. CDR1 and CDR2 (germline): MGHRA, YSYEKL.

This clonotype was counted many times. The gene calls are TRBV29-1 and TRBJ2-6; D may match TRBD1 or TRBD2 (5 bases each). There are 15 residues in the CDR3. Trimming pared 3 bases from V and 4 bases from J, leaving 13 bases between. Germline loops: CDR1 SQVTM, CDR2 ANQGSEA. CDR3 region: CSVDRGLAGANVLTF. CDR3 DNA sequence: TGCAGCGTTGATAGGGGATTAGCGGGGGCCAACGTCCTGACTTTC.

This clonotype was counted ten times or more. The V and J genes are TRBV12-3 or TRBV12-4 and TRBJ1-1; D call uncertain. Trimming took 7 bases from V and 3 from J, leaving 12 bases between them. The CDR3 consists of 13 residues. CDR3 nucleotide sequence: TGTGCCAGCACGAAGGGAATATACACTGAAGCTTTCTTT. It translates to CASTKGIYTEAFF.

This clonotype was seen many times. The chain combines TRBV4-2 with TRBJ1-3; D not certain. Germline CDR1 reads LGHNA; CDR2 reads YNFKEQ. Trimming cost V 1 base and J 11 bases, with 18 bases left between them. This CDR3 is 15 amino acids long. The CDR3 reads CASSQVTKDVGSIYF. DNA for the CDR3: TGTGCCAGCAGCCAAGTGACGAAGGATGTGGGATCCATATATTTT.

This clonotype was seen ten or more times. The rearrangement links TRBV9 to TRBJ2-3; no reliable D call. V dropped 4 bases and J dropped 3 bases, with 9 bases sitting between them. This CDR3 is 13 amino acids long. In germline, CDR1 is SGDLS, CDR2 YYNGEE. CDR3 DNA: TGTGCCAGCAGCCCCCAAGGTACAGATACGCAGTATTTT. It codes for CASSPQGTDTQYF.

This clonotype turned up a few times. This rearrangement joins TRBV28 to TRBJ2-7; 8 bases are shared with TRBD1. The germline CDR1 and CDR2 sequences are MDHEN and SYDVKM. The CDR3 sequence is 15 residues long. With V trimmed by 4 bases and J by 2 bases, 7 bases remained unmatched. The CDR3 DNA is TGTGCCAGCAGTTCTGGGACAGGATACACCTACGAGCAGTACTTC. Its translation: CASSSGTGYTYEQYF.

This clonotype was recorded many times. The chain employs TRBV7-2 and TRBJ2-1, with D unresolved. The germline V gene has CDR1 SGHTA and CDR2 FQGNSA. V lost 5 bases and J 6 bases, leaving 17 bases between the germline ends. The CDR3 runs to 15 residues. CDR3 loop: CASSPGGVRPNEQFF. The CDR3 DNA reads as TGTGCCAGCAGCCCCGGTGGGGTCCGTCCCAATGAGCAGTTCTTC.

This clonotype was detected ten times or more. CDR3 sequence (DNA): TGCGCCAGCAGCTTGGAGCCGGGGATAGAATCACCCCTCCACTTT. Amino acid sequence: CASSLEPGIESPLHF. This chain connects TRBV5-1 to TRBJ1-6, with no clear D. The CDR3 runs 15 residues. Trimming pared 0 bases from V and 10 bases from J, leaving 14 bases between. Germline-derived CDR1 and CDR2 are SGHRS and YFSETQ.

This clonotype was counted only a few times. V usage is TRBV20-1 and J usage is TRBJ2-1; 9 bases are a match to TRBD2. CDR1 and CDR2 from the germline V gene are DFQATT and SNEGSKA (reference sequence). The V gene end was trimmed by 0 bases and the J gene end by 5 bases; junction bases not matched to a gene: 17. The CDR3 consists of 19 residues. The CDR3 DNA reads TGCAGTGCTAGAGAGTTGGGACTAGCATTCTCCAGGGTGGACAATGAGCAGTTCTTC. Translation gives CSARELGLAFSRVDNEQFF.

This clonotype was seen ten or more times. V is TRBV28 and J is TRBJ2-6; 9 bases agree with TRBD1. J gave up 0 bases and V 10 bases, and 7 bases lay outside the gene matches. The CDR3 contains 16 residues. CDR1 MDHEN and CDR2 SYDVKM come from the germline V gene. In DNA, the CDR3 is TGTGCCACCGGGACAGGGACCTTCTCTGGGGCCAACGTCCTGACTTTC. It codes for CATGTGTFSGANVLTF.

This clonotype has at least ten counts. The chain employs TRBV2 and TRBJ1-5, with D tentatively TRBD1 (6 bases). V lost 8 bases to trimming and J lost 3 bases, with 11 bases between them. Germline assignment: CDR1 SNHLY and CDR2 FYNNEI. The CDR3 contains 13 residues. The CDR3 loop reads CASRTALNQPQHF. DNA of the CDR3: TGTGCCAGCCGGACAGCCCTCAATCAGCCCCAGCATTTT.

This clonotype was recorded many times. This chain connects TRBV6-5 to TRBJ2-3, with D tentatively TRBD2 (6 bases). Germline assignment: CDR1 MNHEY and CDR2 SVGAGI. Trimming left V 5 bases short and J 6 bases short, with 18 bases between. The CDR3 is made up of 15 amino acids. This chain's CDR3 is CASSTQRDSGDTQYF. Written as DNA, the CDR3 is TGTGCCAGCAGTACGCAACGGGACTCAGGGGATACGCAGTATTTT.

This clonotype was counted at least ten times. V usage is TRBV5-1 and J usage is TRBJ2-1; the match to TRBD2 covers 10 bases. Germline trimming cut 3 bases from V and 6 bases from J; bases unmatched to any gene: 6. CDR1 and CDR2 from the germline V gene are SGHRS and YFSETQ. This CDR3 is 15 amino acids long. The CDR3: CASSSLAGAGNEQFF. The CDR3 nucleotides read TGCGCCAGCAGCTCCCTAGCGGGAGCCGGCAATGAGCAGTTCTTC.

In its sample, this clonotype was seen many times. The V gene is TRBV9, the J gene TRBJ1-2; 9 nucleotides agree with TRBD1. Germline V gene data show CDR1 as SGDLS and CDR2 as YYNGEE. The CDR3 has 15 residues. The V segment lost 2 bases and the J segment 4 bases; nucleotides outside the gene matches: 6. For the CDR3, the DNA is TGTGCCAGCAGCGTCCGGGACAGGGAGACCTATGGCTACACCTTC. This encodes CASSVRDRETYGYTF.

This clonotype was detected many times. The V and J genes are TRBV7-2 and TRBJ2-3, with a tentative D call TRBD1 (6 bases). The germline gives CDR1 SGHTA, CDR2 FQGNSA. The germline V and J ends were trimmed by 4 bases and 0 bases, with 17 bases remaining between them. The CDR3 runs 17 residues. The CDR3 nucleotides read TGTGCCAGCAGCTCCCCCGGGACACCTCTTAGCACAGATACGCAGTATTTT. Translated: CASSSPGTPLSTDTQYF.

Only a few counts were recorded for this clonotype. V and J are TRBV20-1 and TRBJ2-6; no clear D gene. The V gene's germline CDR1 is DFQATT and CDR2 SNEGSKA (reference sequence). This CDR3 comprises 12 residues. V was shortened by 4 bases and J by 4 bases, with 5 bases between the two germline ends. The DNA of the CDR3 is TGCAGTGCTAATACCGGGGCCAACGTCCTGACTTTC. Its protein product is CSANTGANVLTF.

This clonotype was recorded many times. The chain carries TRBV5-1 and TRBJ2-7; tentative D call: TRBD2 (6 bases). V was trimmed by 0 bases and J by 2 bases, leaving 15 bases between them. The CDR3 has 16 amino acids. CDR1 and CDR2 from the germline V gene are SGHRS and YFSETQ. The CDR3 nucleotides are TGCGCCAGCAGCTTGGCGATAGGTGCGGGGACCTACGAGCAGTACTTC. The encoded protein is CASSLAIGAGTYEQYF.

In its sample, this clonotype was seen many times. The chain carries TRBV7-2 and TRBJ2-7; TRBD2 matches 10 bases. The V segment lost 6 bases and the J segment 5 bases; nucleotides outside the gene matches: 7. CDR1 and CDR2 (germline): SGHTA, FQGNSA. This CDR3 comprises 14 residues. In DNA form, the CDR3 reads TGTGCCAGCAGACTAGCGGGGCCAGCTAACGAGCAGTACTTC. Its protein product is CASRLAGPANEQYF.

About this clonotype: A much larger clone differs by one base, so this may be a read error. The chain uses TRBV15 and TRBJ2-7; a weak D match, TRBD1 (7 bases). The CDR3 sequence is 15 residues long. Germline V CDR1 and CDR2: LNHNV, YYDKDF (reference sequence). This CDR3 is CTTSRDSGGSYEQYF. CDR3 coding DNA: TGTACCACCAGCAGGGACAGTGGAGGGTCCTACGAGCAGTACTTC.